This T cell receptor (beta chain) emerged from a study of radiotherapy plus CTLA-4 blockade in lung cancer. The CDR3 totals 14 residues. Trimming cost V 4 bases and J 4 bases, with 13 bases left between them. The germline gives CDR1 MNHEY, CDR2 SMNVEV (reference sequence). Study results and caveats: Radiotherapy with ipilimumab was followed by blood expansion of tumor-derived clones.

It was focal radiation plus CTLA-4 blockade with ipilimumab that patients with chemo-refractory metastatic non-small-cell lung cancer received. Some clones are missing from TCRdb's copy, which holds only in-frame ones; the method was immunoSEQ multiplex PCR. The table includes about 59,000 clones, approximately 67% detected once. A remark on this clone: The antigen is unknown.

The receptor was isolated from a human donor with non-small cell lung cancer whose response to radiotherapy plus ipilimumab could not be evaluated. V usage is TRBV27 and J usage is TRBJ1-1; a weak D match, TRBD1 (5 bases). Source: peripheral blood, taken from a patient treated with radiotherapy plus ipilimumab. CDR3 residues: CASSSLTRGTEAFF. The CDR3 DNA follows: TGTGCCAGCAGTTCTCTAACAAGGGGCACTGAAGCTTTCTTT.